These T cell receptor beta chains were read from a single sample in a study of T cells in Graves' hyperthyroidism and ophthalmopathy. TCRdb called the multiplex PCR reads again in MiXCR, with one record for every CDR3 protein. The sample carries some 340,000 distinct CDR3 sequences, about 13% recorded once. Source material: blood. Receptors originate from a woman aged 35 to 49 with Graves' ophthalmopathy. CDR3s include the opening cysteine and the closing phenylalanine or tryptophan. D genes are given only for firm matches. The size field is filled for only some rows; it gives once, few, many or a size class.

few	TRBV19	TRBD1	TRBJ1-2	TGTGCCAGTGGTACGGAGACAGGGGCACGTGGCTACACCTTC	CASGTETGARGYTF
many	TRBV27	NA	TRBJ2-7	TGTGCCAGCAGTTTTAAGGCGGCGGCAGGGATACCCTACGAGCAGTACTTC	CASSFKAAAGIPYEQYF
NA	TRBV3-1	NA	TRBJ2-1	TGTGCCAGCAGCCACTGGGGGGAAAATGAGCAGTTCTTC	CASSHWGENEQFF
many	TRBV20-1	TRBD1	TRBJ2-7	TGCAGTGCTAGGGAACAGGGGTACCTCAACGAGCAGTACTTC	CSAREQGYLNEQYF
many	TRBV5-6	TRBD1	TRBJ1-2	TGTGCCAGCAGCTGGGAGACAGGGTTGGGCGGCTACACCTTC	CASSWETGLGGYTF
many	TRBV6-1	NA	TRBJ2-7	TGTGCCAGCACTACAGGGCACGAGCAGTACTTC	CASTTGHEQYF
many	TRBV11-2	TRBD1	TRBJ1-1	TGTGCCAGCAGCTGGACAGGGGGGGAAGCTTTCTTT	CASSWTGGEAFF
many	TRBV28	NA	TRBJ1-1	TGTGCCAGCAGGCGACGGCTAAGGAACACTGAAGCTTTCTTT	CASRRRLRNTEAFF
NA	TRBV7-9	TRBD1	TRBJ1-2	TGTGCCAGCAGCTTAGCCTTACAGGGGGCCCCTAACTATGGCTACACCTTC	CASSLALQGAPNYGYTF
NA	TRBV20-1	TRBD1	TRBJ2-2	TGCAGTGCTAGGCCCGGGACAGGCAACACCGGGGAGCTGTTTTTT	CSARPGTGNTGELFF
few	TRBV6-1	NA	TRBJ2-1	TGTGCCAGCAGTGCCCAGACTTTGGCGGGAGAGCAGTTCTTC	CASSAQTLAGEQFF
many	TRBV11-2	NA	TRBJ1-1	TGTGCCAGCAGCTTACACATGACAGTTGGCACTGAAGCTTTCTTT	CASSLHMTVGTEAFF
NA	TRBV3-1	NA	TRBJ2-1	TGTGCCAGCAGCCAAGCTTTCCAGGGAATCAGGAATGAGCAGTTCTTC	CASSQAFQGIRNEQFF
NA	TRBV28	NA	TRBJ2-5	TGTGCCAGCATGGGGGGTGTGTCAGGGAGAGAGACCCAGTACTTC	CASMGGVSGRETQYF
many	TRBV2	NA	TRBJ2-7	TGTGCCAGCAGTGAGTCAGGGATCTACGAGCAGTACTTC	CASSESGIYEQYF
many	TRBV11-2	NA	TRBJ1-5	TGTGCCAGCAGCCCCGGGGTGGGCAATCAGCCCCAGCATTTT	CASSPGVGNQPQHF
many	TRBV2	NA	TRBJ2-1	TGTGCCAGCAGTGAAGTCGTTGGGTTCCTAAGCTCCTACAATGAGCAGTTCTTC	CASSEVVGFLSSYNEQFF
few	TRBV6-5	TRBD2	TRBJ2-7	TGTGCCAGCAGTTATCAACTAGCGGGAGTCGGCTACGAGCAGTACTTC	CASSYQLAGVGYEQYF
NA	TRBV2	TRBD1	TRBJ2-2	TGTGCCAGCAACCGGGACAGGGGGTCTATGAACACCGGGGAGCTGTTTTTT	CASNRDRGSMNTGELFF
many	TRBV27	TRBD1	TRBJ2-5	TGTGCCAGCAGTAAACGACAGGGCGGGGAGACCCAGTACTTC	CASSKRQGGETQYF
many	TRBV10-3	TRBD1	TRBJ2-2	TGTGCCATCAGTGAGACCGGGACAGGGGGGAACACCGGGGAGCTGTTTTTT	CAISETGTGGNTGELFF
NA	TRBV6-9	NA	TRBJ2-6	TGTGCCAGCAGTTCCGCCCGGGACACAACTGGGGCCAACGTCCTGACTTTC	CASSSARDTTGANVLTF